A selection of T cell receptor beta chains follows, all from one sample in a study of cytomegalovirus exposure and HLA in healthy donors. This table comes from immunoSEQ multiplex PCR, and its TCRdb copy is limited to in-frame clones, with some not included. The top ten hold 11% of the sample, which has about 78,000 clones, 60% to 75% seen once. Sequenced sample: PBMCs. All receptors derive from a middle-aged woman in good health and CMV-seropositive. Each CDR3 is given with its conserved first and last residue. D genes are given only for firm matches. Clone size is stated in some rows and not others, as once, few, many or a class when expanded.

abundance	v_gene	j_gene	d_gene	CDR3nt	CDR3aa
-	TRBV27	TRBJ2-5	-	TGTGCCAGCAGTTTATTGGGGGGGCGAGAGACCCAGTACTTC	CASSLLGGRETQYF
once	TRBV28	TRBJ1-2	-	TGTGCCAGCAGCCAAACCCCCAGGGGAAAGGATGGCTACACCTTC	CASSQTPRGKDGYTF
-	TRBV5-4	TRBJ2-1	-	TGTGCCAGCAGCTTGGACAGTGGCCCCAATGAGCAGTTCTTC	CASSLDSGPNEQFF
-	TRBV6-6	TRBJ1-1	TRBD1	TGTGCCAGCGGCGTAGACAGGGTGGCTTTCTTT	CASGVDRVAFF
-	TRBV5-8	TRBJ1-5	-	TGTGCCAGCAGCTTGCTGGGGGGACAGCCCCAGCATTTT	CASSLLGGQPQHF
few	TRBV6-1	TRBJ1-4	TRBD1	TGTGCCAGCAGTTCTACAGGGGGCGCTGGAGAAAAACTGTTTTTT	CASSSTGGAGEKLFF
-	TRBV5-6	TRBJ1-3	-	TGTGCCAGCAGCTTTGGGCAGTTCTCTGGAAACACCATATATTTT	CASSFGQFSGNTIYF
-	TRBV7-3	TRBJ1-1	-	TGTGCCACAAAACGGACAGCGAACACTGAAGCTTTCTTT	CATKRTANTEAFF
-	TRBV5-1	TRBJ2-1	TRBD2	TGCGCCAGCGTACGGGAGGGGGACAATGAGCAGTTCTTC	CASVREGDNEQFF
-	TRBV30	TRBJ2-3	-	TGTGCCTGGAGTTTGGGGACTGTCACAGATACGCAGTATTTT	CAWSLGTVTDTQYF
-	TRBV2	TRBJ2-5	TRBD2	TGTGCCAGCAGGCAGACTAGCGGGGGGGTGGAGACCCAGTACTTC	CASRQTSGGVETQYF
-	TRBV7-2	TRBJ2-1	TRBD2	TGTGCCAGCAGCTGGGGGACTAGCGGTAACAATGAGCAGTTCTTC	CASSWGTSGNNEQFF
-	TRBV9	TRBJ2-7	TRBD2	TGTGCCAGCAGCGTAGCGGCTAGCGGGAGTGGGTTTTCCAACGAGCAGTACTTC	CASSVAASGSGFSNEQYF
-	TRBV7-8	TRBJ1-1	-	TGTGCCAGCAGCTTGGGCAGAATGAACACTGAAGCTTTCTTT	CASSLGRMNTEAFF
-	TRBV7-2	TRBJ2-5	TRBD1	TGTGCCAGCAGCTTCGCCAGGGGGGAGACCCAGTACTTC	CASSFARGETQYF
-	TRBV7-9	TRBJ2-7	TRBD1	TGTGCCAGCAGCTTAGCGGGTGCAGGGGGCCACGAGCAGTACTTC	CASSLAGAGGHEQYF
-	TRBV2	TRBJ2-5	TRBD1	TGTGCCAGCAGTGGGCAGGGACAGTACCAAGAGACCCAGTACTTC	CASSGQGQYQETQYF
-	TRBV5-1	TRBJ1-4	TRBD1	TGCGCCAGCAGCTTGAGCCTGACAGGACAGGGCATAGGTACGGGTGAAAAACTGTTTTTT	CASSLSLTGQGIGTGEKLFF
-	TRBV7-3	TRBJ1-5	-	TGTGCCAGCAGCTTGGGCCATGGTCAGCCCCAGCATTTT	CASSLGHGQPQHF
-	TRBV19	TRBJ2-7	TRBD1	TGTGCCAGTAGTATTCTGCCGGCAGGGGGAATTTACGAGCAGTACTTC	CASSILPAGGIYEQYF
-	TRBV21-1	TRBJ1-4	-	TGTGCCAGCACAAGGACAGATAATGAAAAACTGTTTTTT	CASTRTDNEKLFF
-	TRBV5-1	TRBJ1-1	-	TGCGCCAGCAGCTTGGGGGGGGACCCCTTT	CASSLGGDPF
-	TRBV5-4	TRBJ1-4	TRBD1	TGTGCCAGCAGCTTACAGGGGGCTAATGAAAAACTGTTTTTT	CASSLQGANEKLFF
-	TRBV2	TRBJ2-2	-	TGTGCCAGCAGTGAGCAGGGGACGAACACCGGGGAGCTGTTTTTT	CASSEQGTNTGELFF
-	TRBV18	TRBJ2-5	-	TGTGCCAGCTCACCTCGACAGGAGCCCCAAGAGACCCAGTACTTC	CASSPRQEPQETQYF
-	TRBV5-1	TRBJ2-5	TRBD2	TGCGCCAGCAGCTTGGGTTTAGGACTAGCGAGGGAGACCCAGTACTTC	CASSLGLGLARETQYF
few	TRBV30	TRBJ2-4	-	TGTGCCTGGAGTGTAAAGCGGACAGCCCAGGGGGCCAAAAACATTCAGTACTTC	CAWSVKRTAQGAKNIQYF
few	TRBV5-1	TRBJ1-1	-	TGCGCCAGCAGCTTGGTCGGCGGGAACACTGAAGCTTTCTTT	CASSLVGGNTEAFF
-	TRBV2	TRBJ1-1	-	TGTGCCAGCAGTGAGGTGGGGGGGCAAGGGCGGGAAGCTTTCTTT	CASSEVGGQGREAFF
-	TRBV28	TRBJ1-2	-	TGTGCCAGCAGCCCTACCGGGGGGCGGGTTGGCTATGGCTACACCTTC	CASSPTGGRVGYGYTF
-	TRBV6-5	TRBJ2-1	TRBD2	TGTGCCAGCAGGGGACTAGCGGTTCACAATGAGCAGTTCTTC	CASRGLAVHNEQFF
-	TRBV19	TRBJ2-7	-	TGTGCCAGTATCCAGGGGGCCGTTAGCGGGCCGGTCTACGAGCAGTACTTC	CASIQGAVSGPVYEQYF
-	TRBV27	TRBJ2-6	-	TGTGCCAGCCGGGTTGCTGGGGCCAACGTCCTGACTTTC	CASRVAGANVLTF
-	TRBV27	TRBJ1-4	TRBD1	TGTGCCAGCAGTACCCGACAGGGGGCTAATGAAAAACTGTTTTTT	CASSTRQGANEKLFF
few	TRBV30	TRBJ2-2	-	TGTGCCTGGACACCGTACTCGAACACCGGGGAGCTGTTTTTT	CAWTPYSNTGELFF
-	TRBV7-6	TRBJ2-7	TRBD2	TGTGCCAGCACCAAACTAGCGGGAGCAGGCGAGCAGTACTTC	CASTKLAGAGEQYF
-	TRBV4-1	TRBJ2-1	-	TGCGCCAGCAGCCAAGCTGTCGGGATAGGTGAGCAGTTCTTC	CASSQAVGIGEQFF
-	TRBV6-5	TRBJ1-4	-	TGTGCCAGCAGTCCGGAGGGGCAGAGGAATGAAAAACTGTTTTTT	CASSPEGQRNEKLFF
once	TRBV5-4	TRBJ2-7	TRBD2	TGTGCCAGCAGCTCCTTTTCCGGGACTAGTAGAAAGCTCTCCTACGAGCAGTACTTC	CASSSFSGTSRKLSYEQYF
-	TRBV4-2	TRBJ2-1	-	TGTGCCAGCAGCCAAGGGGAGAGCGATGAGCAGTTCTTC	CASSQGESDEQFF
-	TRBV5-8	TRBJ1-1	-	TGTGCCAGCAGCGCAGCCGGGGGGGTACGAGGTTGTGAAGCTTTCTTT	CASSAAGGVRGCEAFF
-	TRBV6-6	TRBJ1-4	-	TGTGCCAGCATCTTGGGAGCAACTAATGAAAAACTGTTTTTT	CASILGATNEKLFF
-	TRBV5-1	TRBJ1-2	-	TGCGCCAGCAGCTTTGACATCAACTATGGCTACACCTTC	CASSFDINYGYTF
-	TRBV5-6	TRBJ1-1	-	TGTGCCAGCAGCTTCCCGGGACAAATGAACACTGAAGCTTTCTTT	CASSFPGQMNTEAFF
-	TRBV5-8	TRBJ2-5	-	TGTGCCAGCAGCTTCGGTCAGGGCGTGGAGACCCAGTACTTC	CASSFGQGVETQYF
once	TRBV29-1	TRBJ2-5	-	TGCAGCGTTGAACGGGGGAAGCAAGAGACCCAGTACTTC	CSVERGKQETQYF
-	TRBV10-1	TRBJ1-5	-	TGCGCCAGCAGCCCTACAGGGAGCAATCAGCCCCAGCATTTT	CASSPTGSNQPQHF
-	TRBV13	TRBJ2-1	TRBD2	TGTGCCAGCAGCTTTTGGGCGGGAGGTACCACGGAGCAGTTCTTC	CASSFWAGGTTEQFF